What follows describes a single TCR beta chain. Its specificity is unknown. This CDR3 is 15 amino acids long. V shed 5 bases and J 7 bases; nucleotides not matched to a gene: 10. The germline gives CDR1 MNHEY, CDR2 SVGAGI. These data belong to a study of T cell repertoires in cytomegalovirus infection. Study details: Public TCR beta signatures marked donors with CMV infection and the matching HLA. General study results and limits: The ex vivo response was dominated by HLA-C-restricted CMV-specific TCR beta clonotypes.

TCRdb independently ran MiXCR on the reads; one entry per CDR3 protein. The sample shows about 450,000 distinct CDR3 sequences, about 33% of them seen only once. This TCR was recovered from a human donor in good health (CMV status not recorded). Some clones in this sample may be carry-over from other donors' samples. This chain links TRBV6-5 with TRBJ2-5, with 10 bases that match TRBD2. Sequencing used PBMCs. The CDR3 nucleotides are TGTGCCAGCAGTCCCTTAGCGGGGGGTGAAGGGACCCAGTACTTC. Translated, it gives CASSPLAGGEGTQYF.